This T cell receptor beta chain was retrieved from a study of shared clonotypes between healthy human individuals. Looking at the study overall: Used for every donor were three CD4 naive, three CD4 memory, two CD8 naive and one CD8 memory plate. Study outcomes and limitations: Across a handful of donors, naive CD4 shared around 5.4%, naive CD8 3% to 3.5%, memory CD4 roughly 2.2%, memory CD8 roughly 0.37%.

Deep was the level at which the assay was run. Generated by immunoSEQ multiplex PCR, the TCRdb table keeps only in-frame clones and is missing some. The profile covers roughly 550,000 clones, with 95% to 96% appearing a single time and roughly 0.1% taken by the ten largest. Trimming stripped 3 bases from V and 8 bases from J, with 21 bases between. From germline, CDR1 is MNHEY and CDR2 SMNVEV (reference sequence). The CDR3 length is 16 residues. The naive CD8 fraction comprised CD45RO-negative cells positively selected for CCR7 and excluded terminally differentiated effector memory CD45RA+ cells. Healthy adults negative for HIV, lacking recent acute infections or vaccinations, served as donors. About this clone: What it recognizes is unknown.

The sequence came from a woman in her twenties or thirties in good health. The sequenced sample consisted of naive CD8+ T cells sorted from blood. The rearrangement joins TRBV27 to TRBJ2-3; maybe TRBD1 (5 bases). The CDR3 sequence: CASSFLWTPGLVTQYF. The DNA of the CDR3 is TGTGCCAGCAGTTTTTTATGGACCCCAGGGCTCGTTACGCAGTATTTT.